The 32 T cell receptor beta chains given below trace back to one sample, sequenced in a study of control samples from healthy donors and cancer patients. Only in-frame clones appear in the TCRdb table, and some are missing; sequencing was by immunoSEQ multiplex PCR. The repertoire consists of more than 150,000 clones, with roughly nine tenths occurring once and the leading ten covering 0.65% to 0.75%. Specimen: blood. Receptors originate from a woman in her twenties or thirties in good health.

This clone was detected once. V usage is TRBV30 and J usage is TRBJ2-5; the D gene could be TRBD1 or TRBD2 (5 bases each). This CDR3 is 13 amino acids long. Trimming shortened V by 1 base and J by 1 base, and 7 bases separated the two germline ends. Per the germline V gene, CDR1 is GTSNPN and CDR2 is SVGIG (reference sequence). The CDR3 here is CAWSGGPQETQYF. DNA for the CDR3: TGTGCCTGGAGTGGGGGACCCCAAGAGACCCAGTACTTC. The variable domain in full, completed from reference TRBV30 and TRBJ2-5, reads SQTIHQWPATLVQPVGSPLSLECTVEGTSNPNLYWYRQAAGRGLQLLFYSVGIGQISSEVPQNLSASRPQDRQFILSSKKLLLSDSGFYLCAWSGGPQETQYFGPGTRLLVL.

This sequence joins TRBV28 and TRBJ1-5; 8 bases are shared with TRBD1. Germline V CDR1 and CDR2: MDHEN, SYDVKM. Trimming at V came to 7 bases and at J to 7 bases, leaving 9 bases not matched to a gene. The CDR3 has 14 amino acids. The CDR3 DNA follows: TGTGCCAGCAATCCAGGACAGGGTAACCAGCCCCAGCATTTT. This sequence encodes CASNPGQGNQPQHF.

This sequence joins TRBV11-2 and TRBJ1-1; D might be TRBD1 (5 bases). The V gene's germline CDR1 is SGHAT and CDR2 FQNNGV. The length of the CDR3 is 15 residues. Trimming took off 3 bases at V and 1 base at J, with 12 bases between the two ends. The CDR3 bases are TGTGCCAGCAGCTTCGGCAGGGATCAGAACACTGAAGCTTTCTTT. Translated, it gives CASSFGRDQNTEAFF.

The chain recombines TRBV7-9 with TRBJ1-1, with a weak D call TRBD1 (6 bases). The germline V and J ends were trimmed by 5 bases and 5 bases, with 12 bases remaining between them. The CDR3 contains 13 residues. Germline CDR1 SEHNR, CDR2 FQNEAQ (reference sequence). In DNA, the CDR3 is TGTGCCAGCAGCACTGGGGGGCGGACTGAAGCTTTCTTT. Protein sequence: CASSTGGRTEAFF.

V is TRBV2 and J is TRBJ1-5; 7 bases agree with TRBD1. Germline V gene data show CDR1 as SNHLY and CDR2 as FYNNEI. CDR3 length equals 16 residues. The V and J ends lost 5 bases and 2 bases, in that order; junction bases with no gene match: 9. The CDR3 protein is CASSFLDGQGNQPQHF. Here the CDR3 DNA reads TGTGCCAGCAGTTTCTTAGACGGACAGGGCAATCAGCCCCAGCATTTT.

This clone occurred once. The gene calls are TRBV19 and TRBJ2-1; D is perhaps TRBD2 (6 bases). Trimming took off 8 bases at V and 3 bases at J, with 20 bases between the two ends. Germline CDR1 is LNHDA and CDR2 is SQIVND (reference sequence). The CDR3 has 16 amino acids. The CDR3 nucleotides are TGTGCCAGTTCGCTCAACGGGAGAACTGGCTACAATGAGCAGTTCTTC. This sequence encodes CASSLNGRTGYNEQFF.

CDR3 DNA sequence: TGTGCCAGCAGCACGCGGCAAGCCTACGAGCAGTACTTC. Translating it yields CASSTRQAYEQYF. The chain couples TRBV21-1 to TRBJ2-7; no check of the table's D call, TRBD2, against the DNA was made. TRBV21-1 represents a pseudogene. There are 13 residues in the CDR3.

This chain joins TRBV3-1 (or the pseudogene TRBV3-2) and TRBJ2-5; D is perhaps TRBD1 or TRBD2 (5 bases each). Germline V gene data show CDR1 as LGHDT and CDR2 as YNNKEL (reference sequence). With 4 bases removed from V and 4 bases from J, the gap between germline ends came to 22 bases. The CDR3 consists of 17 residues. Here the CDR3 DNA reads TGTGCCAGCAGCCGACAAGAGGGGCTCCCGGGACGAGAGACCCAGTACTTC. This sequence encodes CASSRQEGLPGRETQYF.

V gene TRBV5-6 combines with J gene TRBJ2-7; TRBD2 is a possible D gene (5 bases). This CDR3 region has 15 residues. Deletions cut 4 bases from V and 3 bases from J, with 17 bases between. Looked up from germline, CDR1 is SGHDT and CDR2 is YYEEEE. The DNA for the CDR3 is TGTGCCAGCAGCCGAACCACATGGGGAGTCTACGAGCAGTACTTC. Amino acids: CASSRTTWGVYEQYF.

The chain employs TRBV6-4 and TRBJ2-3, with 8 nucleotides matching TRBD2. Trimming at V came to 4 bases and at J to 0 bases, leaving 3 bases not matched to a gene. CDR3 length: 15 amino acids. Germline assignment: CDR1 MRHNA and CDR2 SNTAGT. The CDR3 bases are TGTGCCAGCAGTGCCGAGCGGGGGAGCACAGATACGCAGTATTTT. Residues: CASSAERGSTDTQYF.

The chain is built from TRBV7-7 and TRBJ2-5, with 10 bases matching TRBD2. V lost 5 bases to trimming and J lost 5 bases; unmatched junction nucleotides: 8. CDR1 and CDR2 from the germline V gene are SSHAT and FNYEAQ (reference sequence). The CDR3 runs to 15 residues. Written as DNA, the CDR3 is TGTGCCAGCAGCCACTCAGCGGGAGGGACTGAGACCCAGTACTTC. Its translation is CASSHSAGGTETQYF.

The chain recombines TRBV11-2 with TRBJ2-1, with D possibly matching TRBD2 (6 bases). Germline CDR1 SGHAT, CDR2 FQNNGV. V was shortened by 0 bases and J by 6 bases, with 15 bases between the two germline ends. This CDR3 region has 16 residues. The CDR3 is CASSLDRRDRGNEQFF. CDR3 coding DNA: TGTGCCAGCAGCTTAGATCGGCGGGACCGCGGCAATGAGCAGTTCTTC. The variable domain in full, completed from reference TRBV11-2 and TRBJ2-1, reads EAGVAQSPRYKIIEKRQSVAFWCNPISGHATLYWYQQILGQGPKLLIQFQNNGVVDDSQLPKDRFSAERLKGVDSTLKIQPAKLEDSAVYLCASSLDRRDRGNEQFFGPGTRLTVL.

The chain uses TRBV2 and TRBJ2-5; TRBD1 agrees at 8 bases. With V trimmed by 7 bases and J by 5 bases, 9 bases remained unmatched. The CDR3 totals 14 residues. CDR1 and CDR2 (germline): SNHLY, FYNNEI. CDR3 sequence reads: CASTTDRARETQYF. CDR3 DNA: TGTGCCAGCACGACGGACAGGGCCCGGGAGACCCAGTACTTC.

The rearrangement joins TRBV7-2 to TRBJ2-1; 13 positions agree with TRBD2. Trimming took 5 bases from V and 13 from J; bases not matched to a gene: 8. CDR1 SGHTA and CDR2 FQGNSA come from the germline V gene. This CDR3 comprises 14 residues. The CDR3 sequence is CASSGGLAGWPQFF. The CDR3 region has the DNA TGTGCCAGCAGCGGGGGACTAGCGGGATGGCCCCAGTTCTTC.

DNA of the CDR3: TGCGCCAGCAGCTCGGTATTTGTACAGGGAATGTCCGGGGAGCTGTTTTTT. Translation: CASSSVFVQGMSGELFF. This chain connects TRBV5-1 to TRBJ2-2, with TRBD1 as a possible D gene (6 bases). Trimming removed 3 bases from V and 6 bases from J, with 21 bases in between. The CDR3 is 17 amino acids. The germline V gene has CDR1 SGHRS and CDR2 YFSETQ.

The chain links TRBV28 to TRBJ2-1; TRBD2 matches at 10 bases. Germline trimming cut 5 bases from V and 6 bases from J; bases unmatched to any gene: 16. The CDR3 consists of 18 residues. From germline, CDR1 is MDHEN and CDR2 SYDVKM. For the CDR3, the DNA is TGTGCCAGCAGTAAATCCCACGCGAGCGGGAGGGCAGTCAATGAGCAGTTCTTC. Its protein is CASSKSHASGRAVNEQFF.

The table lists this clone with a count of one. V usage is TRBV29-1 and J usage is TRBJ1-1, with D hard to call. The CDR3 spans 11 residues. CDR1 and CDR2 from the germline V gene are SQVTM and ANQGSEA. The V end lost 7 bases, the J end lost 0 bases, and 6 bases lay between the germline ends. The CDR3 DNA follows: TGCAGCGCTGCAATGAACACTGAAGCTTTCTTT. The encoded protein is CSAAMNTEAFF.

The CDR3 is CASWGREEGTDTQYF. The CDR3, as DNA: TGTGCCAGCTGGGGGCGGGAGGAAGGCACAGATACGCAGTATTTT. The chain joins TRBV11-1 to TRBJ2-3; 8 bases align to TRBD2. Trimming took 8 bases from V and 1 from J; bases not matched to a gene: 8. The germline V gene encodes CDR1 SGHAT and CDR2 FQDESV (reference sequence). The CDR3 sequence is 15 residues long.

The chain carries TRBV27 and TRBJ2-3, with a possible D match to TRBD2 (6 bases). The V gene lost 7 bases and the J gene lost 1 base, with 18 bases spanning the gap. Germline V gene lookup returns CDR1 MNHEY and CDR2 SMNVEV (reference sequence). The CDR3 is 16 amino acids. CDR3 amino acids: CASTSFAGTGTDTQYF. CDR3 sequence (DNA): TGTGCCAGCACCTCCTTCGCGGGAACAGGCACAGATACGCAGTATTTT.

The V call is TRBV3-1 (or the pseudogene TRBV3-2), the J call TRBJ1-2, with D perhaps TRBD1 (5 bases). CDR1 and CDR2 (germline): LGHDT, YNNKEL (reference sequence). The CDR3 has 17 amino acids. The V gene lost 4 bases and the J gene lost 4 bases, with 22 bases spanning the gap. CDR3 coding DNA: TGTGCCAGCAGCCCCCGGGACCCTGTCACCTATCGCTATGGCTACACCTTC. Translating it yields CASSPRDPVTYRYGYTF.

The chain employs TRBV19 and TRBJ2-1; TRBD2 aligns across 10 bases. After removal of 5 bases from V and 5 bases from J, the junction contained 6 bases not matched to a gene. This CDR3 region has 15 residues. Per the germline V gene, CDR1 is LNHDA and CDR2 is SQIVND (reference sequence). The CDR3 DNA sequence: TGTGCCAGTAGTTCCCGGACTAGCGGAAACAATGAGCAGTTCTTC. As protein: CASSSRTSGNNEQFF.

The chain joins TRBV28 to TRBJ1-1; the match to TRBD1 covers 7 bases. CDR1 MDHEN and CDR2 SYDVKM come from the germline V gene. The CDR3 contains 12 residues. V gave up 5 bases and J gave up 8 bases; unmatched junction bases: 5. The CDR3 reads CASSLTGKEAFF. In DNA, the CDR3 is TGTGCCAGCAGTCTGACAGGGAAAGAAGCTTTCTTT.

V usage is TRBV5-4 and J usage is TRBJ2-2, with 10 bases aligning to TRBD2. Per germline, CDR1 SGHNT and CDR2 YYREEE (reference sequence). The J segment lost 5 bases and the V segment lost 4 bases, leaving 8 bases of the junction unmatched. This CDR3 comprises 16 residues. The CDR3 spells CASSILAGVGTGELFF. The DNA for the CDR3 is TGTGCCAGCAGCATCCTAGCGGGAGTAGGGACCGGGGAGCTGTTTTTT.

V is TRBV28 and J is TRBJ1-1; D call uncertain. The V gene's germline CDR1 is MDHEN and CDR2 SYDVKM. V lost 2 bases to trimming and J lost 0 bases, with 7 bases between them. The CDR3 is 14 residues long. Here the CDR3 reads CASSLRLMNTEAFF. The CDR3 nucleotides are TGTGCCAGCAGTTTAAGGCTAATGAACACTGAAGCTTTCTTT.

The chain is built from TRBV29-1 and TRBJ2-5; D unclear. Trimming pared 7 bases from V and 5 bases from J, leaving 17 bases between. The CDR3 contains 13 residues. Germline V gene data show CDR1 as SQVTM and CDR2 as ANQGSEA. The CDR3: CSAATRHRETQYF. CDR3 DNA sequence: TGCAGCGCAGCGACCCGACATAGGGAGACCCAGTACTTC.

This chain joins TRBV19 and TRBJ2-4; TRBD1 matches 8 bases. The germline V gene has CDR1 LNHDA and CDR2 SQIVND (reference sequence). Trimming took 5 bases from V and 3 from J; bases not matched to a gene: 6. This CDR3 is 15 amino acids long. CDR3 DNA: TGTGCCAGTAGTGGCACCGGGACAGGCAAAAACATTCAGTACTTC. It translates to CASSGTGTGKNIQYF.

This sequence joins TRBV6-5 and TRBJ2-7; D remains unclear. Between the trimmed V and J ends, which lost 2 bases and 2 bases, there was a span of 13 bases. Germline assignment: CDR1 MNHEY and CDR2 SVGAGI. This CDR3 is 15 amino acids long. The CDR3 DNA reads TGTGCCAGCAGTTACCTGCCAGACCAGACCTACGAGCAGTACTTC. This gives the protein CASSYLPDQTYEQYF.

The rearrangement joins TRBV12-3 or TRBV12-4 to TRBJ1-2; possible D gene TRBD1, 5 bases. Trimming removed 6 bases from V and 6 bases from J, with 5 bases in between. This CDR3 has 10 residues. The CDR3 is CASRGDGYTF. The CDR3 bases are TGTGCCAGCAGGGGGGATGGCTACACCTTC.

The rearrangement joins TRBV15 to TRBJ1-3, with 7 bases matching TRBD1. The CDR3 spans 18 residues. Germline assignment: CDR1 LNHNV and CDR2 YYDKDF (reference sequence). V lost 8 bases and J lost 0; bases outside the gene matches: 16. Written as DNA, the CDR3 is TGTGCCACCCGAAGGGGAATCCGGACAGGAAACTCTGGAAACACCATATATTTT. Amino acids: CATRRGIRTGNSGNTIYF.

CDR3 region: CASSSGQGSYNSPLHF. The CDR3 nucleotides are TGTGCCAGCAGTTCCGGACAGGGGAGCTATAATTCACCCCTCCACTTT. J is TRBJ1-6 and V is TRBV6-5, with 9 bases aligning to TRBD1. V gave up 4 bases and J gave up 3 bases; unmatched junction bases: 4. The CDR3 sequence is 16 residues long. The germline V gene has CDR1 MNHEY and CDR2 SVGAGI.

The rearrangement links TRBV6-2 or TRBV6-3 to TRBJ1-5; D might be TRBD1 (5 bases). Trimming took 5 bases from V and 5 from J, leaving 10 bases between them. The CDR3 has 13 residues. Germline V gene lookup returns CDR1 MNHEY and CDR2 SVGEGT. CDR3 protein: CASSRGTDQPQHF. The CDR3 DNA follows: TGTGCCAGCAGTAGGGGAACCGATCAGCCCCAGCATTTT.

J is TRBJ1-2 and V is TRBV24-1, with 8 bases matching TRBD1. The CDR3 has 16 residues. V was pared by 4 bases and J by 4 bases, with 10 bases of the junction left unmatched. Germline V gives CDR1 KGHDR, CDR2 SFDVKD. The CDR3 DNA is TGTGCCACCAGTGAGTCGTCGGGACAGGACTTCTATGGCTACACCTTC. This translates into CATSESSGQDFYGYTF.